Below, 12 T cell receptor beta chains from the same sample are listed, as sequenced in a study of beta chain features in type 1 diabetes. General study points: Moderately but significantly shorter TCRB CDR3s were found in Type 1 diabetes patients in all four CD4+ subsets.

Sequenced material consisted of expressed TCRB transcripts (all of the isolated RNA was reverse transcribed). The assay was immunoSEQ multiplex PCR, and TCRdb's table has in-frame clones only and misses some. The data hold roughly 180,000 clones, with approximately 8.4% observed a single time. The antigens of these receptors remain unknown. Sequenced material: central memory CD4+ T cells from blood. Receptors were obtained from a man between 18 and 29 years old with type 1 diabetes.

The sample holds a few counts of this clone. The chain employs TRBV5-6 and TRBJ2-1; no clear D. The V gene lost 0 bases and the J gene lost 4 bases, with 11 bases spanning the gap. Germline loops: CDR1 SGHDT, CDR2 YYEEEE. CDR3 length: 15 residues. Here the CDR3 reads CASSLGGLRYNEQFF. CDR3 nucleotide sequence: TGTGCCAGCAGCTTGGGCGGCCTGAGGTACAATGAGCAGTTCTTC. Using reference TRBV5-6 and TRBJ2-1 for the parts outside the CDR3, the full variable domain is DAGVTQSPTHLIKTRGQQVTLRCSPKSGHDTVSWYQQALGQGPQFIFQYYEEEERQRGNFPDRFSGHQFPNYSSELNVNALLLGDSALYLCASSLGGLRYNEQFFGPGTRLTVL.

The genes are TRBV5-8 and TRBJ2-7; 15 bases align to TRBD2. From germline, CDR1 is SGHTS and CDR2 YDEGEE. V shed 2 bases and J 3 bases; nucleotides not matched to a gene: 3. The CDR3 consists of 16 residues. CDR3 bases: TGTGCCAGCAGCTTCGGACTAGCGGGAGGGAACTACGAGCAGTACTTC. Residues: CASSFGLAGGNYEQYF.

The table lists this clone with a few counts. V gene TRBV16 combines with J gene TRBJ2-2, with TRBD2 matching over 8 bases. The germline V gene has CDR1 KGHSY and CDR2 FQNENV. The CDR3 is 16 amino acids. Trimming removed 0 bases from V and 6 bases from J; junction bases left unmatched: 6. As DNA, the CDR3 is TGTGCCAGCAGCCAATCTGGCTCTAGCGGGCCCGGGGAGCTGTTTTTT. Its protein is CASSQSGSSGPGELFF.

The V gene is TRBV7-2, the J gene TRBJ1-5, with a possible D match to TRBD1 (6 bases). V gave up 0 bases and J gave up 6 bases, with 12 bases separating them. The CDR3 is made up of 15 amino acids. Germline lookup yields CDR1 SGHTA and CDR2 FQGNSA. CDR3: CASSLAPPRGQPQHF. The CDR3 bases are TGTGCCAGCAGCTTAGCACCCCCCAGGGGTCAGCCCCAGCATTTT.

This clone was detected a few times. DNA for the CDR3: TGTGCCAGCTCACCACTCGGGACTAGCGGGATGGAGCAGTACTTC. Translating gives CASSPLGTSGMEQYF. The chain combines TRBV18 with TRBJ2-7; 13 bases line up with TRBD2. The V and J ends lost 1 base and 7 bases, in that order; junction bases with no gene match: 4. CDR3 length: 15 amino acids. The germline V gene has CDR1 KGHSH and CDR2 LQKENI.

This clone was detected a few times. This rearrangement joins TRBV2 to TRBJ2-5, with D possibly being TRBD2 (7 bases). In germline, CDR1 is SNHLY, CDR2 FYNNEI. CDR3 length: 15 residues. The V and J ends lost 1 base and 5 bases respectively, with 14 bases between them. In DNA form, the CDR3 reads TGTGCCAGCAGTGAAGATTTGGGGGGGGGCGAGACCCAGTACTTC. This encodes CASSEDLGGGETQYF. Drawing the rest from reference TRBV2 and TRBJ2-5, the complete variable domain is EPEVTQTPSHQVTQMGQEVILRCVPISNHLYFYWYRQILGQKVEFLVSFYNNEISEKSEIFDDQFSVERPDGSNFTLKIRSTKLEDSAMYFCASSEDLGGGETQYFGPGTRLLVL.

The chain employs TRBV28 and TRBJ1-1, with 9 bases that match TRBD1. The length of the CDR3 is 14 residues. CDR1 and CDR2 from the germline V gene are MDHEN and SYDVKM. V gave up 6 bases and J gave up 4 bases; unmatched junction bases: 6. In nucleotides, the CDR3 is TGTGCCAGCAGCCTGGGACAGGGTCGCACTGAAGCTTTCTTT. Translation gives CASSLGQGRTEAFF.

This clone was seen a handful of times. V and J are TRBV30 and TRBJ1-2; TRBD1 might be the D (6 bases). The CDR3 sequence is 17 residues long. V dropped 2 bases and J dropped 0 bases, with 19 bases sitting between them. Germline assignment: CDR1 GTSNPN and CDR2 SVGIG (reference sequence). This chain's CDR3 is CAWSIQGHNSPNYGYTF. CDR3 nucleotides: TGTGCCTGGAGTATCCAGGGGCACAATTCGCCTAACTATGGCTACACCTTC.

This clone has just a few counts. The CDR3 here is CASSVGQGVNTEAFF. The CDR3 nucleotides are TGTGCCAGCAGCGTAGGACAGGGCGTGAACACTGAAGCTTTCTTT. This chain joins TRBV9 and TRBJ1-1; TRBD1 matches at 7 bases. The CDR3 is 15 amino acids. Germline CDR1 SGDLS, CDR2 YYNGEE. V gave up 0 bases and J gave up 0 bases; unmatched junction bases: 2.

This clone was recorded a few times. The rearrangement links TRBV28 to TRBJ2-5; D is possibly TRBD2 (5 bases). The length of the CDR3 is 16 residues. CDR1 is MDHEN, CDR2 SYDVKM, per germline. Trimming shortened V by 6 bases and J by 1 base, and 18 bases separated the two germline ends. The CDR3, as DNA: TGTGCCAGCAGGCAGTTCGGAGGAGTAATCCAAGAGACCCAGTACTTC. Translating gives CASRQFGGVIQETQYF.

This sequence joins TRBV28 and TRBJ2-2, with TRBD2 identical over 10 bases. The germline V gene has CDR1 MDHEN and CDR2 SYDVKM. CDR3 length equals 15 residues. J lost 7 bases, V lost 0 bases, and 2 bases had no gene match. The CDR3 DNA sequence: TGTGCCAGCAGTTTATGGAGGACTAGCGGCGGGGAGCTGTTTTTT. As protein: CASSLWRTSGGELFF.

This clone was picked up a small number of times. J is TRBJ2-3 and V is TRBV5-1, with 8 bases aligning to TRBD1. Losses at the gene ends were 6 bases for V and 5 bases for J; bases not matched to a gene: 5. CDR1 SGHRS and CDR2 YFSETQ come from the germline V gene. CDR3 size: 13 residues. CDR3 sequence: CASTMTGEDTQYF. For the CDR3, the DNA is TGCGCCAGCACAATGACAGGGGAAGATACGCAGTATTTT.